This entry is about one TCR beta chain. Its specific antigen is unknown. Base qualities are not provided; no much larger clone lies one nucleotide away. The data originate from a study of shared clonotypes between healthy human individuals (dated by TCRdb to 2018 to 2020). Context from the whole study: The cohort comprised a couple of women and a few men aged 18 to 49 years. To increase sequencing depth and limit assay-specific biases, TCR repertoire library preparation and sequencing were carried out by different laboratories using diverse techniques. Per donor, leukapheresis produced somewhere between about 0.94 and 9 billion PBMCs. Blood TCR repertoires of five healthy adults were deeply sequenced to estimate repertoire size and the extent of clonotype sharing between individuals. For each donor, CD4 naive and CD4 memory were each given three plates, CD8 naive was given two plates, and CD8 memory was given one plate.

Using the deep immunoSEQ assay, multiplex PCR amplified TCR CDR3 regions from genomic DNA. For each cell subset, the extracted genomic DNA was distributed evenly across all wells of several immunoSEQ 96-well plates, and each plate served as one replicate. For sorted subsets, roughly 190 ng of genomic DNA, equivalent to roughly 30,000 T cell genomes, went into each replicate PCR. Purified libraries were quantified with a Qubit 3.0 fluorometer, sized on a Bioanalyzer 2100, and re-quantified with the KAPA Library Quantification kit. Each immunoSEQ 96-well plate was sequenced on its own single-read 150-cycle Illumina NextSeq 550 flow cell. In the source study's methods: The immunoSEQ output contained only junctional sequences without quality scores, so filtering could not match that applied to full-length reads. To assign V/J genes and CDR3, sequences were annotated against IMGT germline references using PyIR, a Python wrapper for IgBLAST v1.9. Reads were removed for weak V/J assignments (E-value above 1e-6), missing CDR3, stop codons, out-of-frame junctions, or ambiguous translated residues. V3J clonotypes were defined as sequences sharing an identical inferred V gene, J gene, and CDR3 amino acid sequence. The percentage overlap between two repertoires was calculated by dividing the number of shared unique clonotypes by the size of the smaller repertoire. Repertoire richness was assessed with RTK rarefaction, the Chao1 estimator, and Recon v2.1 estimates of unobserved clonotypes. For all TCRbeta clonotypes obtained by the gDNA method from four donors, generation probabilities were computed with OLGA. What TCRdb holds here is the immuneACCESS table cut down to in-frame rearrangements. Part of the clones is not present; checked against another copy, under half of the missing clones reflect an unresolved V gene, and the others are unexplained. V and J calls and clone size are given by that table; D and trimming were obtained from the DNA. In all, the sample holds more than 850,000 clones, and 78% of those were seen once. Approximately 0.5% of the sample comes from the top ten.

Here is what the overall study found, with its caveats: Across a handful of donors, around 5% of naive CD4, around 3.3% of naive CD8, 2.3% of memory CD4, and about 0.44% of memory CD8 clonotypes were shared. Estimated clonotype richness was generally larger for naive than for memory subsets. Sampling was limited to blood, and TCR repertoires in tissue likely differ from TCR repertoires in blood. Compared with non-shared clonotypes, clonotypes shared by all four sorted-subset donors had higher generation probabilities. Even with the large sequencing depth, rarefaction of the sorted-subset datasets indicated that sequencing was incomplete. Pairwise subsampling indicated that sequencing depth was expected to affect the degree of clonotype sharing among donors. Because the study included a small number of donors, the genetic and exposure-history diversity represented was limited.

Clipping removes 6 bases from V and 2 bases from J, with 3 as the unmatched junction base count. The CDR3 numbers 13 residues from cysteine through phenylalanine. The retained sequence is limited to the CDR3, 39 bases, with the frame set at the first base. As encoded in the germline V gene, CDR1 is MDHEN while CDR2 is SYDVKM. Donors were healthy HIV-negative adults with no recently reported acute infections or vaccinations. Only Caucasian adults living in Nashville, Tennessee, USA were represented among the donors. Magnetic negative selection was used to enrich CD4+ T cells, after which naive cells were positively selected on CD45RA and the negative fraction became the memory subset. Blood was obtained by leukapheresis, after which PBMCs were separated by Ficoll-Histopaque density gradient centrifugation and cryopreserved in liquid nitrogen vapor phase. Analytical flow cytometry was used to check the purity and quantity of every magnetically sorted T cell population. From each sorted fraction, genomic DNA was isolated and quantified by UV absorbance on a Nanodrop 2000c.

This TCR came from a man between 18 and 29 years old in good health. Some clones in this sample may be carry-over from other donors' samples. The chain links TRBV28 with TRBJ2-7, with 8 bases aligning to TRBD1. The material sequenced was memory CD4+ T cells from PBMCs. The cell subset or site label for this specimen denotes: CD45RA-negative fraction. The CDR3 amino acid sequence is: CASRRTGPYEQYF. DNA sequence: TGTGCCAGCAGACGGACAGGGCCCTACGAGCAGTACTTC. With all but the CDR3 taken from the reference TRBV28 and TRBJ2-7 genes, the full variable domain is: DVKVTQSSRYLVKRTGEKVFLECVQDMDHENMFWYRQDPGLGLRLIYFSYDVKMKEKGDIPEGYSVSREKKERFSLILESASTNQTSMYLCASRRTGPYEQYFGPGTRLTVT.